The sequence of this TCR beta chain was determined in a study of blood T cell repertoires in COVID-19. Looking at the study overall: COVID-19 samples, acute and convalescent, were from the United States, Italy and Spain. From T cells, B-cell-depleted T cells, or PBMCs came the material, which was cDNA or gDNA.

Original processing notes: Estimation of nucleated cell counts was performed using reference gene primer amplification. TCRdb keeps only in-frame clones here, not all; method: immunoSEQ multiplex PCR. V and J calls and clone size are given by that table; D and trimming were obtained from the DNA. The table lists some 260,000 clones, roughly 80% of them singletons. Trimming stripped 4 bases from V and 4 bases from J, with 10 bases between. Per the germline V gene, CDR1 is SGHRS and CDR2 is YFSETQ. CDR3 length: 13 amino acids. The V and J genes are TRBV5-1 and TRBJ2-3, with D tentatively TRBD1 (6 bases). The sequencing input was peripheral blood. This TCR was sampled from a woman between 40 and 55 years old with active or convalescent COVID-19. The CDR3 loop reads CASSGQGPDTQYF. DNA of the CDR3: TGCGCCAGCAGCGGTCAGGGGCCAGATACGCAGTATTTT.